Following are 5 T cell receptor beta chains from one sample sequenced in a study of T cell repertoires in cytomegalovirus infection. In TCRdb, the reads were re-called with MiXCR into one record per CDR3 protein. This sample yields around 69,000 distinct CDR3 sequences, of which roughly 22% are seen a single time; approximately 68% belongs to the top ten. Their cognate antigens are unknown. This specimen consisted of CD8+ T cells from cultured PBMCs, obtained from culture after CMV antigen stimulation. The receptors stem from a human donor in good health (CMV status not recorded). Some clones in this sample may be carry-over from other donors' samples.

J is TRBJ1-2 and V is TRBV19; the D gene is possibly TRBD1 (5 bases). Germline CDR1 reads LNHDA; CDR2 reads SQIVND (reference sequence). V lost 6 bases, J lost 4 bases, and 12 bases lay in between. This CDR3 contains 13 residues. CDR3 region: CASRGARVYGYTF. In DNA, the CDR3 is TGTGCCAGTAGAGGGGCGCGAGTCTATGGCTACACCTTC.

The chain carries TRBV7-9 and TRBJ1-1; no clear D gene. Germline V gives CDR1 SEHNR, CDR2 FQNEAQ (reference sequence). This CDR3 has 16 residues. Trimming removed 1 base from V and 3 bases from J, with 15 bases in between. The CDR3 nucleotides read TGTGCCAGCAGCTTAGTTCGGGTCGAGCGGGACACTGAAGCTTTCTTT. Translating gives CASSLVRVERDTEAFF.

With regard to this clonotype: The junction departs from the called germline gene at one end, perhaps through a read error. For the CDR3, the DNA is TGTGCCAGCAGGGAGAGGGGGTACTATTGCTACACCTTC. It is translated as CASRERGYYCYTF. The chain is built from TRBV2 and TRBJ1-2, with D tentatively TRBD1 (6 bases). The CDR3 contains 13 residues. CDR1 SNHLY and CDR2 FYNNEI come from the germline V gene.

In its sample, this clonotype was seen a few times. The rearrangement joins TRBV12-3 or TRBV12-4 to TRBJ1-6; 10 positions agree with TRBD1. V lost 0 bases and J lost 8; bases outside the gene matches: 4. CDR3 length: 16 amino acids. CDR3 nucleotides: TGTGCCAGCAGTTTAGCGAAGGACAGGGGGGATTCACCCCTCCACTTT. It codes for CASSLAKDRGDSPLHF.

This chain uses TRBV5-5 with TRBJ1-2, with 8 bases matching TRBD1. Germline values: CDR1 SGHKS, CDR2 YYEKEE (reference sequence). Trimming took 3 bases from V and 6 from J; bases not matched to a gene: 1. The CDR3 spans 12 residues. The CDR3 DNA follows: TGTGCCAGCAGCTGGACAGGGAATGGCTACACCTTC. It translates to CASSWTGNGYTF.